This TCR beta chain comes out of a study of CD8+CD57+ T cells in acquired aplastic anemia. Across the study: Each DNA sample taken from sorted CD4+ and CD8+ cells came to approximately 3.3 ug on average. Findings of the study overall: Patients did not significantly differ from controls in CD8+ Simpson's diversity. The same twenty-nine CD8+ CDR3 sequences occurred in patients and in controls.

It was patients with CD8+CD57+ cell expansion by flow cytometry who were chosen for sequencing. Untreated patients provided the blood samples, with no therapy given before sampling. On this clonotype itself: Its target is not known.

The CDR3 totals 15 residues. V lost 0 bases to trimming and J lost 2 bases, with 10 bases between them. CDR1 is MGHDK, CDR2 SYGVNS, per germline. Genomic DNA served as template for TCR beta VDJ and CDR3 profiling. Using its own MiXCR run on the reads, TCRdb lists one record per CDR3 protein. The table records roughly 180,000 distinct CDR3 sequences, about 50% of them present only once. The chain carries TRBV25-1 and TRBJ2-5; D tentatively reads TRBD1 or TRBD2 (6 bases each). Sequencing input: sorted CD4+, CD8+, or CD8+CD57+ T cells (not recorded which) from PBMCs. This receptor was obtained from a human donor with aplastic anemia. The CDR3 DNA follows: TGTGCCAGCAGTGAATATAGGGGGGCACAAGAGACCCAGTACTTC. Encoded protein: CASSEYRGAQETQYF.